One and the same sample provided the 5 T cell receptor beta chains below, sequenced in a study of cytomegalovirus exposure and HLA in healthy donors. PCR was performed using 60 Vbeta and 13 Jbeta primers. Clones were read by immunoSEQ multiplex PCR, and TCRdb kept only the in-frame ones, dropping some. This sample's clone table lists 55,000 to 75,000 clones. Sequencing used PBMCs. These receptors originate from a male donor in good health and CMV-seronegative.

This sequence joins TRBV4-3 and TRBJ1-6; the match to TRBD1 covers 9 bases. V lost 1 base and J lost 0; bases outside the gene matches: 16. Germline V gene sequence: CDR1 LGHNA, CDR2 YSLEER. CDR3 length: 22 residues. DNA of the CDR3: TGCGCCAGCAGCCAAGGATTTTCGGGACAGGGCTCCATAAGCTCCTATAATTCACCCCTCCACTTT. Its protein is CASSQGFSGQGSISSYNSPLHF.

This rearrangement joins TRBV30 to TRBJ2-3, with a weak D call TRBD1 (6 bases). Germline loops: CDR1 GTSNPN, CDR2 SVGIG (reference sequence). The CDR3 is 12 amino acids. With 0 bases removed from V and 7 bases from J, the gap between germline ends came to 8 bases. The CDR3, as DNA: TGTGCCTGGAGTGTGGGGGCCAATACGCAGTATTTT. This sequence encodes CAWSVGANTQYF.

This rearrangement joins TRBV30 to TRBJ1-4; TRBD1 matches at 7 bases. The V segment lost 2 bases and the J segment 6 bases; nucleotides outside the gene matches: 6. Germline CDR1 is GTSNPN and CDR2 is SVGIG (reference sequence). There are 14 residues in the CDR3. CDR3 region: CAWSTGTAYEKLFF. CDR3 nucleotide sequence: TGTGCCTGGAGTACCGGGACAGCATATGAAAAACTGTTTTTT.

V usage is TRBV6-5 and J usage is TRBJ1-1; the D is unclear. The CDR3 is made up of 14 amino acids. Germline CDR1 and CDR2: MNHEY and SVGAGI. V lost 7 bases and J 0 bases, leaving 12 bases between the germline ends. The CDR3 region is CASMTRGLNTEAFF. The CDR3 DNA reads as TGTGCCAGCATGACACGGGGATTGAACACTGAAGCTTTCTTT.

V usage is TRBV6-6 and J usage is TRBJ1-3; TRBD1 matches at 8 bases. Per germline, CDR1 MNHNY and CDR2 SVGAGI (reference sequence). The CDR3 is 15 residues long. Germline trimming cut 5 bases from V and 6 bases from J; bases unmatched to any gene: 9. CDR3 loop: CASSPRDRGENTIYF. The CDR3 region has the DNA TGTGCCAGCAGTCCCCGAGACAGGGGTGAAAACACCATATATTTT.